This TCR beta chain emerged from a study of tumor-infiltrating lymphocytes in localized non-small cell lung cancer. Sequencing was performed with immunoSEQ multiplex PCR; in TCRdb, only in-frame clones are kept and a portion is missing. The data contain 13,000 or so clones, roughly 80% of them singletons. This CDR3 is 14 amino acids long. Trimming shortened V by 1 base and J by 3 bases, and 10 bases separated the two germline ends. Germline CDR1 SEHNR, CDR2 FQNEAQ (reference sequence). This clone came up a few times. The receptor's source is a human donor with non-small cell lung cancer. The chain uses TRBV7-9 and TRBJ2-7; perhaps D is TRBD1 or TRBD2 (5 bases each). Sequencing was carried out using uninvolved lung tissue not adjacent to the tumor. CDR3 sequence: CASSLGLGRYEQYF. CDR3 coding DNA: TGTGCCAGCAGCTTAGGACTGGGACGCTACGAGCAGTACTTC.